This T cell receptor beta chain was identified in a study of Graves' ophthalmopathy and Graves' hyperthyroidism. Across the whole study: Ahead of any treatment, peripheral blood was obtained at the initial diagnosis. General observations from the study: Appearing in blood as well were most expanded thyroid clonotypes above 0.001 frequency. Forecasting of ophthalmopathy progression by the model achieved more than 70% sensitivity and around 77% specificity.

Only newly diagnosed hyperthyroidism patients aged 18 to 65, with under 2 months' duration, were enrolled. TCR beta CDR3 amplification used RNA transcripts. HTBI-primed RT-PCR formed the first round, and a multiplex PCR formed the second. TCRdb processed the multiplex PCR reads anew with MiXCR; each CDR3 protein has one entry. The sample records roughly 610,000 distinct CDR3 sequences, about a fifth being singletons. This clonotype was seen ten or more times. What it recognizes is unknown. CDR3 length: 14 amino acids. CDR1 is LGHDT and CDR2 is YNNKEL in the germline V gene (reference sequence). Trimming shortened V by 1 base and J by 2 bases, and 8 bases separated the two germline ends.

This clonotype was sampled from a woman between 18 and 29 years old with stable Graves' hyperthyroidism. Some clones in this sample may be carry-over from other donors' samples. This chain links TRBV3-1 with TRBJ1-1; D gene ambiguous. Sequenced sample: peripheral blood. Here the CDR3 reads CASSQVAPNTEAFF. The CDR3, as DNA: TGTGCCAGCAGCCAAGTCGCCCCAAACACTGAAGCTTTCTTT.